The sequence of this T cell receptor beta chain was determined in a study of blood T cell repertoires in COVID-19. On the study more broadly: COVID-19 samples collected from the United States, Italy and Spain covered acute and convalescent phases. Sources were T cells, B-cell-depleted T cells, or PBMCs; the material itself was cDNA or gDNA.

The germline V gene encodes CDR1 GTSNPN and CDR2 SVGIG (reference sequence). This CDR3 is 14 amino acids long. Between the trimmed V and J ends, which lost 1 base and 10 bases, there was a span of 19 bases. Original processing methods: How many nucleated cells were present was estimated from reference gene primer amplification. TCRdb's table, derived via immunoSEQ multiplex PCR, lists solely in-frame clones and lacks some. Clonal size and the V and J genes are those of that table, whereas D and trimming came from the DNA. The sample carries 150,000 to 200,000 clones, around 79% recorded once. The sequenced sample consisted of peripheral blood. This TCR was sampled from a man aged 50-59 years who had recovered from COVID-19. This chain connects TRBV30 to TRBJ1-1, with D possibly matching TRBD1 (6 bases). The CDR3 is CAWSASLMTGRAFF. Here the CDR3 DNA reads TGTGCCTGGAGTGCTTCGTTGATGACAGGCCGAGCTTTCTTT.